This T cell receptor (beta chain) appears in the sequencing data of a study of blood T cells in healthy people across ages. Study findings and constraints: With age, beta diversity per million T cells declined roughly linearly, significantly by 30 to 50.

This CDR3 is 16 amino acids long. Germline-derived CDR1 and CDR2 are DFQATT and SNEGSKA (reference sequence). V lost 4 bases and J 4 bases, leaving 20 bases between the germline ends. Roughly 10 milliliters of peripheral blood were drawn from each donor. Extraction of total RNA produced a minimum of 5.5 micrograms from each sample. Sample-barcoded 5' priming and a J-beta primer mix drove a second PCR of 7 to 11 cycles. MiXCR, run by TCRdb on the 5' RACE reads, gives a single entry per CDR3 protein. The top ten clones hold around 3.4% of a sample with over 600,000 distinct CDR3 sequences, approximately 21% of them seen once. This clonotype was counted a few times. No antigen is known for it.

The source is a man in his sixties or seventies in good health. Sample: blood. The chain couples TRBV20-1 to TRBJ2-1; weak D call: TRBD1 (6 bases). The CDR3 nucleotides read TGCAGTGCTACCAAGGGAATAAACAGGGCGTACAATGAGCAGTTCTTC. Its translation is CSATKGINRAYNEQFF.